This passage covers 24 T cell receptor beta chains from one sample sequenced in a study of T cells in Graves' hyperthyroidism and ophthalmopathy (dated by TCRdb to about 2019). The library came from multiplex PCR. TCRdb records Illumina HiSeq 2000 as the sequencer. The TCR beta CDR3 regions were amplified from RNA transcripts. The first round of RT-PCR for the TCR CDR3 was performed with the HTBI primer set and the Qiagen OneStep RT-PCR kit. TCRdb cleaned the public reads at Q25 with fastp, built clones with MiXCR and kept in-frame beta chains. Each CDR3 protein appears once, grouped with its most common genes and DNA. In this sample the table shows hundreds of thousands of distinct CDR3 sequences, around 16% of which occur a single time. 7.7% of the sample rests with the top ten. The sample comprised blood. The receptors were gathered from a woman aged 18 to 35 with Graves' hyperthyroidism.

This clonotype was recorded many times. The chain combines TRBV9 with TRBJ2-3; possibly TRBD1 for D (6 bases). Germline V gene data show CDR1 as SGDLS and CDR2 as YYNGEE. The CDR3 extends over 15 amino acids. V shed 2 bases and J shed 2 bases, with 12 bases lying between them. The CDR3: CASSVQDSHTDTQYF. As DNA, the CDR3 is TGTGCCAGCAGCGTCCAGGACAGCCACACAGATACGCAGTATTTT.

This clonotype was seen repeatedly, ten times or more. The V and J genes are TRBV3-1 and TRBJ2-6; D uncertain. This CDR3 contains 14 residues. Germline CDR1 and CDR2: LGHDT and YNNKEL (reference sequence). The V and J ends lost 4 bases and 0 bases respectively, with 4 bases between them. The CDR3 DNA sequence: TGTGCCAGCAGCCTCTACTCTGGGGCCAACGTCCTGACTTTC. Its protein is CASSLYSGANVLTF.

A remark on this clonotype: This sequence may be a read error, since a much larger clone differs from it by one base. The chain joins TRBV24-1 to TRBJ1-2; a possible D gene is TRBD1 (5 bases). The ends were cut back, 9 bases at V and 7 bases at J, with 17 bases in the middle. The germline gives CDR1 KGHDR, CDR2 SFDVKD. This CDR3 has 13 residues. The CDR3 DNA reads TGTGCCACCCGTAGGGGACCAGGCTGTGGCTACACCTTC. As protein: CATRRGPGCGYTF.

This clonotype was counted ten times or more. The chain has TRBV20-1 and TRBJ2-7; D is unresolved. Germline V gives CDR1 DFQATT, CDR2 SNEGSKA (reference sequence). Trimming stripped 6 bases from V and 0 bases from J, with 21 bases between. CDR3 length equals 16 residues. The DNA for the CDR3 is TGCAGTGCAGTAGGGATTGGTTCGGGTTTCTCCTACGAGCAGTACTTC. Translation: CSAVGIGSGFSYEQYF.

This sequence joins TRBV6-1 and TRBJ2-5; 16 nucleotides line up with TRBD2. V gave up 5 bases and J gave up 2 bases; unmatched junction bases: 5. CDR1 is MNHNS, CDR2 SASEGT, per germline. The CDR3 runs 17 residues. In nucleotides, the CDR3 is TGTGCCAGCAGTTCGGGACTAGCGGGGGGGTGGCAAGAGACCCAGTACTTC. This encodes CASSSGLAGGWQETQYF.

This clonotype was seen a handful of times. J is TRBJ1-6 and V is TRBV6-4, with a tentative D call TRBD1 (5 bases). The CDR3 is 18 amino acids. V lost 0 bases to trimming and J lost 7 bases, with 19 bases between them. CDR1 MRHNA and CDR2 SNTAGT come from the germline V gene. Here the CDR3 DNA reads TGTGCCAGCAGTGACTCGATGCCGGACGACAGCCCCAATTCACCCCTCCACTTT. It is translated as CASSDSMPDDSPNSPLHF.

At least ten counts were recorded for this clonotype. V usage is TRBV18 and J usage is TRBJ2-1, with 8 bases identical to TRBD2. This CDR3 spans 17 amino acids. J was trimmed by 6 bases and V by 0 bases; bases with no gene match: 10. The germline V gene has CDR1 KGHSH and CDR2 LQKENI. For the CDR3, the DNA is TGTGCCAGCTCACCACCGTGGACTAGCAAAGATAGCAATGAGCAGTTCTTC. It codes for CASSPPWTSKDSNEQFF.

This clonotype has at least ten counts. V is TRBV19 and J is TRBJ2-3, with 9 bases identical to TRBD1. CDR1 is LNHDA, CDR2 SQIVND, per germline (reference sequence). This CDR3 is 14 amino acids long. V lost 4 bases to trimming and J lost 4 bases; unmatched junction nucleotides: 3. The CDR3, as DNA: TGTGCCAGTAGTACGGGACAGGGCGCAGATACGCAGTATTTT. It translates to CASSTGQGADTQYF.

This clonotype was detected only a few times. The chain employs TRBV7-9 and TRBJ2-5; D uncertain. This CDR3 is 14 amino acids long. Trimming removed 2 bases at V and 2 bases at J, with 9 bases between. Germline-derived CDR1 and CDR2 are SEHNR and FQNEAQ (reference sequence). CDR3 residues: CASSLFAVQETQYF. The CDR3 nucleotides read TGTGCCAGCAGCTTATTTGCCGTTCAAGAGACCCAGTACTTC. The whole variable domain, remainder taken from reference TRBV7-9 and TRBJ2-5, is DTGVSQNPRHKITKRGQNVTFRCDPISEHNRLYWYRQTLGQGPEFLTYFQNEAQLEKSRLLSDRFSAERPKGSFSTLEIQRTEQGDSAMYLCASSLFAVQETQYFGPGTRLLVL.

The rearrangement joins TRBV4-1 to TRBJ1-5; D is ambiguous. Deletions cut 1 base from V and 2 bases from J, with 9 bases between. The V gene's germline CDR1 is MGHRA and CDR2 YSYEKL. The CDR3 covers 15 residues. For the CDR3, the DNA is TGCGCCAGCAGCCAAGTCAGCTTAGGCAATCAGCCCCAGCATTTT. Amino acids: CASSQVSLGNQPQHF.

On this clonotype: This sequence may be a read error, since a much larger clone differs from it by one base. The CDR3 end shows no conserved phenylalanine or tryptophan, and so a read error is likely. This chain joins TRBV10-3 and TRBJ2-5; D is unclear. Trimming left V 4 bases short and J 1 base short, with 7 bases between. Germline V gives CDR1 ENHRY, CDR2 SYGVKD. This CDR3 has 13 amino acids. In nucleotides, the CDR3 is TGTGCCATCAGTGTGTTAATCCAAGAGACCCAGTACCTC. Amino acids: CAISVLIQETQYL.

This clonotype was seen a handful of times. V and J are TRBV10-3 and TRBJ2-3; D unresolved. With 4 bases removed from V and 4 bases from J, the gap between germline ends came to 6 bases. CDR1 and CDR2 (germline): ENHRY, SYGVKD. CDR3 length: 12 residues. The CDR3 reads CAISVNADTQYF. In DNA form, the CDR3 reads TGTGCCATCAGTGTGAACGCAGATACGCAGTATTTT.

This clonotype was counted a single time. V and J are TRBV4-1 and TRBJ2-1, with 7 positions matching TRBD1. The CDR3 spans 13 residues. From germline, CDR1 is MGHRA and CDR2 YSYEKL. Germline trimming cut 1 base from V and 8 bases from J; bases unmatched to any gene: 2. The CDR3 region has the DNA TGCGCCAGCAGCCAAGGACAGGGAGATGAGCAGTTCTTC. The encoded protein is CASSQGQGDEQFF.

In this sample, this clonotype turned up a few times. V is TRBV6-1 and J is TRBJ1-4; a weak D match, TRBD1 (6 bases). The length of the CDR3 is 14 residues. V lost 6 bases, J lost 8 bases, and 16 bases lay in between. Looked up from germline, CDR1 is MNHNS and CDR2 is SASEGT. CDR3 sequence: CASRPQGDAEKLFF. In nucleotides, the CDR3 is TGTGCCAGCAGGCCACAGGGTGATGCCGAAAAACTGTTTTTT.

Only a few counts were recorded for this clonotype. The rearrangement joins TRBV12-3 or TRBV12-4 to TRBJ2-6; 7 positions match TRBD1. The CDR3 totals 19 residues. With V trimmed by 5 bases and J by 0 bases, 13 bases remained unmatched. The CDR3 DNA is TGTGCCAGCAGTCCGAGGACAGGTTCTAAGAGCTCTGGGGCCAACGTCCTGACTTTC. Translating gives CASSPRTGSKSSGANVLTF.

This clonotype was found many times. The CDR3 region is CASSSGTRGGYNEQFF. The CDR3 DNA reads TGTGCCAGCAGCTCAGGGACGCGCGGGGGTTACAATGAGCAGTTCTTC. The chain combines TRBV7-3 with TRBJ2-1, with 7 bases aligning to TRBD2. This CDR3 is 16 amino acids long. V lost 4 bases, J lost 4 bases, and 10 bases stayed unmatched. From germline, CDR1 is SGHTA and CDR2 FQGTGA.

The chain employs TRBV10-2 and TRBJ1-3; 10 nucleotides match TRBD1. CDR1 is WSHSY and CDR2 is SAAADI in the germline V gene. Trimming removed 6 bases from V and 2 bases from J; junction bases left unmatched: 4. This CDR3 comprises 15 residues. The CDR3 DNA is TGCGCCAGCAGAGACGGGACAGGGGCTGGAAACACCATATATTTT. Translated, it gives CASRDGTGAGNTIYF.

This clonotype was detected only a few times. The V gene is TRBV28, the J gene TRBJ2-3; 7 nucleotides match TRBD2. Germline lookup yields CDR1 MDHEN and CDR2 SYDVKM. The CDR3 runs 17 residues. V was pared by 3 bases and J by 8 bases, with 17 bases of the junction left unmatched. Here the CDR3 DNA reads TGTGCCAGCAGTTTGGGGCCTAGCGGAGACTTGGGAGGTACGCAGTATTTT. It codes for CASSLGPSGDLGGTQYF.

The rearrangement links TRBV7-3 to TRBJ2-2; 8 bases align to TRBD2. The CDR3 consists of 14 residues. Germline V gene data show CDR1 as SGHTA and CDR2 as FQGTGA. The V and J ends lost 5 bases and 7 bases, in that order; junction bases with no gene match: 6. The CDR3 protein is CASSPGGLSGELFF. CDR3 coding DNA: TGTGCCAGCAGCCCGGGGGGGCTAAGCGGGGAGCTGTTTTTT.

This clonotype was seen ten or more times. The chain carries TRBV3-1 and TRBJ1-5; D remains ambiguous. Germline assignment: CDR1 LGHDT and CDR2 YNNKEL (reference sequence). Trimming cost V 2 bases and J 3 bases, with 17 bases left between them. The CDR3 consists of 17 residues. This chain's CDR3 is CASSQFLPLGNNQPQHF. The CDR3 bases are TGTGCCAGCAGCCAATTCTTACCTCTGGGAAACAATCAGCCCCAGCATTTT.

This clonotype was observed many times. This chain connects TRBV6-1 to TRBJ1-6, with unresolved D. V dropped 7 bases and J dropped 5 bases, with 12 bases sitting between them. Germline-derived CDR1 and CDR2 are MNHNS and SASEGT. The CDR3 runs to 14 residues. Here the CDR3 DNA reads TGTGCCAGCACCTTTGCCTCGAATAATTCACCCCTCCACTTT. The encoded protein is CASTFASNNSPLHF.

This clonotype was counted between two and nine times. The rearrangement uses TRBV5-1 and TRBJ2-3, with D perhaps matching TRBD1 or TRBD2 (5 bases each). The V end was cut by 7 bases, the J end by 1 base, with 22 bases between. Germline V lookup: CDR1 SGHRS, CDR2 YFSETQ. The CDR3 sequence is 17 residues long. CDR3 nucleotides: TGCGCCAGCGCCCCGGGACCGAGACGAGGGGGCACAGATACGCAGTATTTT. Translated: CASAPGPRRGGTDTQYF.

The chain couples TRBV9 to TRBJ1-2, with 7 bases that match TRBD1. The J segment lost 8 bases and the V segment lost 4 bases, leaving 8 bases of the junction unmatched. This CDR3 region has 13 residues. Germline CDR1 SGDLS, CDR2 YYNGEE. The DNA for the CDR3 is TGTGCCAGCAGCCCTCGATTAGGGGGCGGCTACACCTTC. It encodes CASSPRLGGGYTF.

Many counts were recorded for this clonotype. The genes are TRBV6-1 and TRBJ2-7; 13 bases agree with TRBD2. The J segment lost 3 bases and the V segment lost 5 bases, leaving 10 bases of the junction unmatched. The germline CDR1 and CDR2 sequences are MNHNS and SASEGT. This CDR3 contains 17 residues. The CDR3: CASSSGLAGATNYEQYF. In DNA form, the CDR3 reads TGTGCCAGCAGTTCCGGACTAGCGGGAGCCACAAACTACGAGCAGTACTTC.